The count of the clone carrying this T cell receptor (beta chain) is one. What it binds is unknown. These data are taken from a study of cytomegalovirus exposure and HLA in healthy donors. General study points: In a later analysis, donors in an Asian-associated ancestry cluster reportedly had fewer N-insertions in productive TCRs than the cohort mean. In an earlier analysis, in 620 or so donors, most V segments appeared productive either ~87% or ~30% of the time. Some V segments, including TRBV6-2 and TRBV6-3, were excluded as indistinguishable.

A multiplex PCR was run with 60 Vbeta primers and 13 Jbeta primers. Profiled with immunoSEQ multiplex PCR; TCRdb holds only in-frame clones, not every one. This sample has 150,000 to 200,000 clones, with about 79% found just once. The trim removed 5 bases at V and 4 bases at J, leaving 12 bases unmatched. The length of the CDR3 is 17 residues. CDR1 and CDR2 (germline): MNHEY, SMNVEV (reference sequence). The V call is TRBV27, the J call TRBJ2-1; TRBD1 matches at 9 bases. Input material: PBMCs. This sequence originates from a woman in her forties or fifties in good health and CMV-seronegative. CDR3 protein: CASSHYSQGARYNEQFF. The CDR3 nucleotides are TGTGCCAGCAGTCACTATTCACAGGGGGCGCGGTACAATGAGCAGTTCTTC.